These 6 T cell receptor beta chains were sequenced from one sample in a study of cytomegalovirus exposure and HLA in healthy donors. The primer mix had 60 Vbeta and 13 Jbeta primers. Data came from immunoSEQ multiplex PCR; TCRdb stores just in-frame clones and leaves some out. Of roughly 200,000 clones listed, roughly 80% are singletons. Source material: PBMCs. The origin of the receptors is a man aged 40-49 years in good health and CMV-seropositive.

This chain uses TRBV18 with TRBJ1-1; 7 bases are a match to TRBD1. The germline V gene encodes CDR1 KGHSH and CDR2 LQKENI. CDR3 length: 13 residues. V gave up 7 bases and J gave up 6 bases; unmatched junction bases: 8. As DNA, the CDR3 is TGTGCCAGCTGGGCGGGCGGGACAGCTGAAGCTTTCTTT. This gives the protein CASWAGGTAEAFF.

The chain has TRBV18 and TRBJ2-2, with 7 nucleotides matching TRBD1. The J segment lost 2 bases and the V segment lost 6 bases, leaving 9 bases of the junction unmatched. CDR1 KGHSH and CDR2 LQKENI come from the germline V gene. The CDR3 extends over 16 amino acids. This CDR3 reads CASSPRTGTNTGELFF. The DNA for the CDR3 is TGTGCCAGCTCTCCTAGGACAGGTACCAACACCGGGGAGCTGTTTTTT.

This rearrangement joins TRBV10-3 to TRBJ2-3, with D tentatively TRBD2 (6 bases). The CDR3 has 13 residues. Germline V CDR1 and CDR2: ENHRY, SYGVKD. V lost 11 bases and J lost 0, with 12 bases in between. This chain's CDR3 is CASGGTSTDTQYF. The DNA of the CDR3 is TGTGCCTCGGGCGGGACTAGCACAGATACGCAGTATTTT.

J is TRBJ2-1 and V is TRBV5-5; 10 positions agree with TRBD2. The CDR3 has 15 residues. The germline CDR1 and CDR2 sequences are SGHKS and YYEKEE (reference sequence). The J segment lost 4 bases and the V segment lost 4 bases, leaving 5 bases of the junction unmatched. CDR3 nucleotides: TGTGCCAGCAGCCCGACTAGCGGGCAGTACAATGAGCAGTTCTTC. This codes for CASSPTSGQYNEQFF.

The chain joins TRBV6-1 to TRBJ1-6; no clear D. Looked up from germline, CDR1 is MNHNS and CDR2 is SASEGT. V lost 2 bases and J 0 bases, leaving 11 bases between the germline ends. This CDR3 region has 17 residues. The CDR3: CASSERVISSYNSPLHF. The DNA of the CDR3 is TGTGCCAGCAGTGAACGGGTCATAAGCTCCTATAATTCACCCCTCCACTTT.

This sequence joins TRBV6-4 and TRBJ2-3, with 7 bases matching TRBD2. Germline CDR1 and CDR2: MRHNA and SNTAGT. The CDR3 has 16 residues. Trimming at V came to 2 bases and at J to 0 bases, leaving 5 bases not matched to a gene. The chain's CDR3 is CASSDTPGRSTDTQYF. The CDR3 DNA reads TGTGCCAGCAGTGACACGCCCGGGAGGAGCACAGATACGCAGTATTTT.